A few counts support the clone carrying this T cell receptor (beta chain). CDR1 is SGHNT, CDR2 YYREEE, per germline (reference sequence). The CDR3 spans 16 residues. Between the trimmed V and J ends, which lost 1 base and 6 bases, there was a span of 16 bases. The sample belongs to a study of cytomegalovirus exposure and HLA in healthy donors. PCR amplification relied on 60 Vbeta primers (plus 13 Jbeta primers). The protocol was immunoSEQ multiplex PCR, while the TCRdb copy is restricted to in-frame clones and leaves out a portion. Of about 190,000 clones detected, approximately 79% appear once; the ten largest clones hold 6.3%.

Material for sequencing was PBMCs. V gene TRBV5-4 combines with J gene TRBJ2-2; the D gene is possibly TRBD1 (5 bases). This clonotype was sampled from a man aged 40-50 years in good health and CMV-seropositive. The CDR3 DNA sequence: TGTGCCAGCAGCTTGTCGAGTGGGCAGGGTTCCGGGGAGCTGTTTTTT. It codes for CASSLSSGQGSGELFF.